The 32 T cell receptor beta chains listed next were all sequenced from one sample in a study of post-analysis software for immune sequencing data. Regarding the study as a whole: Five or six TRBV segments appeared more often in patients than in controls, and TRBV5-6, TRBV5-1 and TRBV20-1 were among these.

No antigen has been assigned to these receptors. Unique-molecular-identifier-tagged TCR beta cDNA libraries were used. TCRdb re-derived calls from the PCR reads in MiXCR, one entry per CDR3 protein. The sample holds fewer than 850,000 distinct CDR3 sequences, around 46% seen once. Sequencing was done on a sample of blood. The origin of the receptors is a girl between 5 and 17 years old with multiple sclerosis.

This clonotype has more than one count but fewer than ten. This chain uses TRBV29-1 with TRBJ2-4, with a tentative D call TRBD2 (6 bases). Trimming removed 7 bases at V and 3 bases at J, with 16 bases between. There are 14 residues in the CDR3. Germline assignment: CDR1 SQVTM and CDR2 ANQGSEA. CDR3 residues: CSARRGNGKNIQYF. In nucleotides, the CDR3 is TGCAGCGCCCGCCGCGGGAACGGCAAAAACATTCAGTACTTC.

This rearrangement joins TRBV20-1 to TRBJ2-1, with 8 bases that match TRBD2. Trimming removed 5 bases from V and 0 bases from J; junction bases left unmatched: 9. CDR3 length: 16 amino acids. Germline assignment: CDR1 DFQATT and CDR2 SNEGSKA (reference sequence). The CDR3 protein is CSAGLAGSSSYNEQFF. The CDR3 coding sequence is TGCAGTGCTGGGCTAGCGGGTTCAAGCTCCTACAATGAGCAGTTCTTC.

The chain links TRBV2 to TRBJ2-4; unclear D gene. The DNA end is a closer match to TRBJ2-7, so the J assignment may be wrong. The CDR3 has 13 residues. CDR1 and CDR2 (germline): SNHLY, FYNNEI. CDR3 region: CASSEVAPYEQYF. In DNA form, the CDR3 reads TGTGCCAGCAGTGAAGTGGCCCCCTACGAGCAGTACTTC.

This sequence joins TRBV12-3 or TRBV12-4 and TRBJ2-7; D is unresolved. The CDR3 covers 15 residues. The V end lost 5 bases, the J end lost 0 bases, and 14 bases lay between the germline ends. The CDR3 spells CASSPLPPSSYEQYF. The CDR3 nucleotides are TGTGCCAGCAGTCCCCTTCCCCCGAGCTCCTACGAGCAGTACTTC.

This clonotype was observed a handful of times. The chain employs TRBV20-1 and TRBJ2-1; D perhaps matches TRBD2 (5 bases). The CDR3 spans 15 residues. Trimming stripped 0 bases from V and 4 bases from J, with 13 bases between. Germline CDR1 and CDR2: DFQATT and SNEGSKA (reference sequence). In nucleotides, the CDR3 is TGCAGTGCTAGAGATCCAGCGGTCGAATACAATGAGCAGTTCTTC. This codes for CSARDPAVEYNEQFF.

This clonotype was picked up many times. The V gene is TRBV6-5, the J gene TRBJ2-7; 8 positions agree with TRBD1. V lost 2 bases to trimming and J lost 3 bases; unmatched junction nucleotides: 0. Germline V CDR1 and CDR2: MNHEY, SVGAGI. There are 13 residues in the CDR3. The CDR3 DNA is TGTGCCAGCAGTTACGGGACAGGCTACGAGCAGTACTTC. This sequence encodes CASSYGTGYEQYF.

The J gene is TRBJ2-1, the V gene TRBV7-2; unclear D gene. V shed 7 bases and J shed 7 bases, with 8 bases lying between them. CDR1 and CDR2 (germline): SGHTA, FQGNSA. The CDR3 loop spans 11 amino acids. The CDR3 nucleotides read TGTGCCAGCACCTTTTTTAATGAGCAGTTCTTC. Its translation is CASTFFNEQFF.

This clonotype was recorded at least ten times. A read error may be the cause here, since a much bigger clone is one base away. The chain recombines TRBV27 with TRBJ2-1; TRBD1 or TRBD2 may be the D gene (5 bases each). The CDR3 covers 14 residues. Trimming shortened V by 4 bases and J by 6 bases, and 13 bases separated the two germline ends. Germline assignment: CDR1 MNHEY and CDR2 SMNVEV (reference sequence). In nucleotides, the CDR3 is TGTGCCAGCAGTTGGGGGTCGGCCGGCAATGAGCAGTTCTTC. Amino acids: CASSWGSAGNEQFF.

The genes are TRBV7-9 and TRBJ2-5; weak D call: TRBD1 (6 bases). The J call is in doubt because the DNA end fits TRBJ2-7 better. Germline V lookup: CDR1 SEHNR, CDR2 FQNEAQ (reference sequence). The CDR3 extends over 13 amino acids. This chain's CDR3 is CASSVGQWLEQYF. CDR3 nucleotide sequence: TGTGCCAGCAGCGTTGGACAGTGGCTCGAGCAGTACTTC.

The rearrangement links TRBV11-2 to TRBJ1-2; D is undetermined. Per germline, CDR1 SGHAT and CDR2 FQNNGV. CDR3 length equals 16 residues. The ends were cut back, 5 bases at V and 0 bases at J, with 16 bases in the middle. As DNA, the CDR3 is TGTGCCAGCAGCCCTCATATGGGGTCTACTAACTATGGCTACACCTTC. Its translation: CASSPHMGSTNYGYTF.

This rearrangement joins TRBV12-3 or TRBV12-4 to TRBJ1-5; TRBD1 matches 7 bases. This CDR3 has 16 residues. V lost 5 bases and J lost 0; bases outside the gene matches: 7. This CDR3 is CASSLDRELSNQPQHF. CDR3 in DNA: TGTGCCAGCAGTCTCGACAGGGAGCTTAGCAATCAGCCCCAGCATTTT.

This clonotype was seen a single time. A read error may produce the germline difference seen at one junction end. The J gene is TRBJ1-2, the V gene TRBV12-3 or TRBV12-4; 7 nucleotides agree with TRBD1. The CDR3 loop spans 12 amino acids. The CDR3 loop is CASSTQGYGHTF. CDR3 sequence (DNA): TGTGCCAGCAGTACACAGGGGTATGGCCACACCTTC.

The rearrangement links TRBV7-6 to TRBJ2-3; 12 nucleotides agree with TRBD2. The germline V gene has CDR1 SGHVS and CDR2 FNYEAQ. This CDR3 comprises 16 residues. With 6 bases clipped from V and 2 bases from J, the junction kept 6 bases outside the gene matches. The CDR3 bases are TGTGCCAGCAGTACTAGCGGGGGGTATAACACAGATACGCAGTATTTT. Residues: CASSTSGGYNTDTQYF.

For the CDR3, the DNA is TGTGCCAGCTCACCACCGAGTCACACCTACGAGCAGTACTTC. This sequence encodes CASSPPSHTYEQYF. V and J are TRBV18 and TRBJ2-7; D is unclear. Germline V gene sequence: CDR1 KGHSH, CDR2 LQKENI. The CDR3 runs to 14 residues. V lost 0 bases to trimming and J lost 2 bases, with 8 bases between them. Looking up the rest from reference TRBV18 and TRBJ2-7 gives the full variable domain: NAGVMQNPRHLVRRRGQEARLRCSPMKGHSHVYWYRQLPEEGLKFMVYLQKENIIDESGMPKERFSAEFPKEGPSILRIQQVVRGDSAAYFCASSPPSHTYEQYFGPGTRLTVT.

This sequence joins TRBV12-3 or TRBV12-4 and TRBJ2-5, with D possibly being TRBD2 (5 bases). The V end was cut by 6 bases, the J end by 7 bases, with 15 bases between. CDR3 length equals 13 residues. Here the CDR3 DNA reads TGTGCCAGCAGAACCGGGATCAAAGGGACCCAGTACTTC. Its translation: CASRTGIKGTQYF.

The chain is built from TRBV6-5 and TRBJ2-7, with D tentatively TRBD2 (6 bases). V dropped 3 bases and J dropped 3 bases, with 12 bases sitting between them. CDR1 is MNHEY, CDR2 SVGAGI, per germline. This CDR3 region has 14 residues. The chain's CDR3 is CASSYSNGGYEQYF. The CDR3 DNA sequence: TGTGCCAGCAGTTATTCAAACGGGGGCTACGAGCAGTACTTC.

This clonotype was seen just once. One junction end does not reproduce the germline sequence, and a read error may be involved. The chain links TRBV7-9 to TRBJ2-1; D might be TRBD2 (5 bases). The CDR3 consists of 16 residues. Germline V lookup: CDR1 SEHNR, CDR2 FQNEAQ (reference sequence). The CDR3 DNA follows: TGTGCCTGCAGCTCCTATAAGACCACTAGACCTAATGAGCAGTTCTTC. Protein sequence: CACSSYKTTRPNEQFF.

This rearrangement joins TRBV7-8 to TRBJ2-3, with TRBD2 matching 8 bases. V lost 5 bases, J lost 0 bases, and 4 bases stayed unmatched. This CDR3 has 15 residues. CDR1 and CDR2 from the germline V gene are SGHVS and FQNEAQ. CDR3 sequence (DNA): TGTGCCAGCAGCGAGTCTAGCGGGAGCACAGATACGCAGTATTTT. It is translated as CASSESSGSTDTQYF.

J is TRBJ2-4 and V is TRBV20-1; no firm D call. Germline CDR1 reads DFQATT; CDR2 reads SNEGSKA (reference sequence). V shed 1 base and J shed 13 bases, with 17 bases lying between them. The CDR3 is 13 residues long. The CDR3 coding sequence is TGCAGTGCTAGAGTATGGCAGCCCTCAGAGCAGTACTTC. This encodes CSARVWQPSEQYF.

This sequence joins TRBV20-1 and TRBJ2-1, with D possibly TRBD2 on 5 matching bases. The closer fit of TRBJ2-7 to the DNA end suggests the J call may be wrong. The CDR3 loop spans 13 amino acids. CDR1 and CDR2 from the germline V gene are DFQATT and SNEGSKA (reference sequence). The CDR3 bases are TGCAGTGCTAGAGATTCGGCATCCCGGGGGCAGTACTTC. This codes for CSARDSASRGQYF.

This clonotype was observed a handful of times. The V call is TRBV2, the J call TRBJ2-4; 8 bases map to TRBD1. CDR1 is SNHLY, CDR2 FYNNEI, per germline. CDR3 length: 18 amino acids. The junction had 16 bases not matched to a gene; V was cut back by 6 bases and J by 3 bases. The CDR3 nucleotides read TGTGCCAGCAGCCTGGAAATCCGACAGGGGCGAGTCAAAAACATTCAGTACTTC. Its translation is CASSLEIRQGRVKNIQYF.

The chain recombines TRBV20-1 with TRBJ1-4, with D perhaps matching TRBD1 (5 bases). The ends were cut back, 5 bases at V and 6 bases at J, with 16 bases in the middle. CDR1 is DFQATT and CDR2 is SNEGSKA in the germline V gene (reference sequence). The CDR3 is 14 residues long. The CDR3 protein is CSAAMGESDEKLFF. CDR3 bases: TGCAGTGCTGCCATGGGGGAGAGTGATGAAAAACTGTTTTTT.

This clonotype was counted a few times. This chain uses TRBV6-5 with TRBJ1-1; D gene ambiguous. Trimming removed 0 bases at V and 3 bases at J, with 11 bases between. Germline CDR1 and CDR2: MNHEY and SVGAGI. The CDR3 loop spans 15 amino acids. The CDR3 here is CASSYSWRQDTEAFF. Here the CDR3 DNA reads TGTGCCAGCAGTTACTCTTGGCGGCAGGACACTGAAGCTTTCTTT.

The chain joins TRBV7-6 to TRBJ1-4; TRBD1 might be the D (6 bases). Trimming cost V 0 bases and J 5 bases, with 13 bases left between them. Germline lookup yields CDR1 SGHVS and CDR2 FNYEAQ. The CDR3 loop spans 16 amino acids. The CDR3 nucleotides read TGTGCCAGCAGCTTAGCACAGGGCTTCTCGAATGAAAAACTGTTTTTT. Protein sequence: CASSLAQGFSNEKLFF.

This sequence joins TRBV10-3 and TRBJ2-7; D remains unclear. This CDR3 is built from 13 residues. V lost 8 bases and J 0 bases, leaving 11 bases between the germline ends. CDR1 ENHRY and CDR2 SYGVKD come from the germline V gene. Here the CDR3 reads CAIGTESSYEQYF. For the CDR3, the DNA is TGTGCCATCGGCACGGAGAGCTCCTACGAGCAGTACTTC.

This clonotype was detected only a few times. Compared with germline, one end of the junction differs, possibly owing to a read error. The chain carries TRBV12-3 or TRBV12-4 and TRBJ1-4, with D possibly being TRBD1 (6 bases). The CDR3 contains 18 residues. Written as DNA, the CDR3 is TGTGCCAGCAGTGCCACCCCAGGACAGTTCGCAACTAATGAAAAACGGTTTTTT. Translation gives CASSATPGQFATNEKRFF.

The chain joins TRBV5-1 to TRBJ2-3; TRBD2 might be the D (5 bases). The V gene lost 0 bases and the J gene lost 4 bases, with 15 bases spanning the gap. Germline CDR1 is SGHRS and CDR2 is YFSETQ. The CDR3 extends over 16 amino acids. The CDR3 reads CASSLGASRRPDTQYF. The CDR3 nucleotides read TGCGCCAGCAGCTTGGGGGCTAGCAGACGTCCAGATACGCAGTATTTT.

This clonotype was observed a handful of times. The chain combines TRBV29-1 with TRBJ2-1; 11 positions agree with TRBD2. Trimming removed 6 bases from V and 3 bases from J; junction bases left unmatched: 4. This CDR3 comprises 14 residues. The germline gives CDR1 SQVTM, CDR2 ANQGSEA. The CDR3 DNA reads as TGCAGCGTCCTAGGACTAGCGGGCTACAATGAGCAGTTCTTC. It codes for CSVLGLAGYNEQFF.

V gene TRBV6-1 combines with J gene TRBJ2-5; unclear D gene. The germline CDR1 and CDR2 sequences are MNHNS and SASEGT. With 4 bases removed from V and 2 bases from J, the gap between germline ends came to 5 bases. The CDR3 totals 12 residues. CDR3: CASSAIQETQYF. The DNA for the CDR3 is TGTGCCAGCAGTGCGATTCAAGAGACCCAGTACTTC.

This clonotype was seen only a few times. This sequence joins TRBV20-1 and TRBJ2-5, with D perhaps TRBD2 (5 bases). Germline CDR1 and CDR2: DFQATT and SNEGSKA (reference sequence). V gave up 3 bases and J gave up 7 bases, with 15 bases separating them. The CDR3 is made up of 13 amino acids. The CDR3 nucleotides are TGCAGTGCTAGTTTGTCTCCCGAGGGGACCCAGTACTTC. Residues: CSASLSPEGTQYF.

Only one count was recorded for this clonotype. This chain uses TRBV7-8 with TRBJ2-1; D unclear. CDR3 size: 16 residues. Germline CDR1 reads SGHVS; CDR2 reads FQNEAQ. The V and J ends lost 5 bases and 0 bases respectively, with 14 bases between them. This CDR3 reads CASSPFGMSSYNEQFF. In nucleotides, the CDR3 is TGTGCCAGCAGCCCCTTTGGCATGAGCTCCTACAATGAGCAGTTCTTC.

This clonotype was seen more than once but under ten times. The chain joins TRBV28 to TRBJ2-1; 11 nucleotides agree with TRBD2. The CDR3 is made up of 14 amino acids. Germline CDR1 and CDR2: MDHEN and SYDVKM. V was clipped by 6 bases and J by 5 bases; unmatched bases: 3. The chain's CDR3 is CASRPGLADNEQFF. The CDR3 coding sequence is TGTGCCAGCAGGCCGGGACTAGCGGACAATGAGCAGTTCTTC.